The sample holds a few counts of the clone carrying this TCR beta chain. The source of the sample is a study of human T cells and chemical hapten exposure. Time point defined: pre-sensitization, week 0. Treatment here: therapeutic diphenylcyclopropenone sensitization with weekly scalp DPC. Blood collection happened ahead of applying each patch test. From the RACE reads, TCRdb called clonotypes with MiXCR, one entry per CDR3 protein. The repertoire includes 270,000 or so distinct CDR3 sequences, 7.5% to 9% of them detected once, and more than 0.95% sits in the top ten. The CDR3 length is 15 residues. The germline gives CDR1 SEHNR, CDR2 FQNEAQ (reference sequence). The ends lost 5 bases at V and 6 bases at J; junction bases unmatched: 11.

This specimen was whole blood, taken in connection with sensitization to the hapten diphenylcyclopropenone (DPC). J is TRBJ2-7 and V is TRBV7-9, with 9 bases matching TRBD1. This TCR was recovered from a man aged 18 to 35 with alopecia areata. Some clones in this sample may be carry-over from other donors' samples. Here the CDR3 reads CASSPPGQGRTEQYF. The CDR3 DNA follows: TGTGCCAGCAGCCCTCCTGGACAGGGGCGAACCGAGCAGTACTTC.